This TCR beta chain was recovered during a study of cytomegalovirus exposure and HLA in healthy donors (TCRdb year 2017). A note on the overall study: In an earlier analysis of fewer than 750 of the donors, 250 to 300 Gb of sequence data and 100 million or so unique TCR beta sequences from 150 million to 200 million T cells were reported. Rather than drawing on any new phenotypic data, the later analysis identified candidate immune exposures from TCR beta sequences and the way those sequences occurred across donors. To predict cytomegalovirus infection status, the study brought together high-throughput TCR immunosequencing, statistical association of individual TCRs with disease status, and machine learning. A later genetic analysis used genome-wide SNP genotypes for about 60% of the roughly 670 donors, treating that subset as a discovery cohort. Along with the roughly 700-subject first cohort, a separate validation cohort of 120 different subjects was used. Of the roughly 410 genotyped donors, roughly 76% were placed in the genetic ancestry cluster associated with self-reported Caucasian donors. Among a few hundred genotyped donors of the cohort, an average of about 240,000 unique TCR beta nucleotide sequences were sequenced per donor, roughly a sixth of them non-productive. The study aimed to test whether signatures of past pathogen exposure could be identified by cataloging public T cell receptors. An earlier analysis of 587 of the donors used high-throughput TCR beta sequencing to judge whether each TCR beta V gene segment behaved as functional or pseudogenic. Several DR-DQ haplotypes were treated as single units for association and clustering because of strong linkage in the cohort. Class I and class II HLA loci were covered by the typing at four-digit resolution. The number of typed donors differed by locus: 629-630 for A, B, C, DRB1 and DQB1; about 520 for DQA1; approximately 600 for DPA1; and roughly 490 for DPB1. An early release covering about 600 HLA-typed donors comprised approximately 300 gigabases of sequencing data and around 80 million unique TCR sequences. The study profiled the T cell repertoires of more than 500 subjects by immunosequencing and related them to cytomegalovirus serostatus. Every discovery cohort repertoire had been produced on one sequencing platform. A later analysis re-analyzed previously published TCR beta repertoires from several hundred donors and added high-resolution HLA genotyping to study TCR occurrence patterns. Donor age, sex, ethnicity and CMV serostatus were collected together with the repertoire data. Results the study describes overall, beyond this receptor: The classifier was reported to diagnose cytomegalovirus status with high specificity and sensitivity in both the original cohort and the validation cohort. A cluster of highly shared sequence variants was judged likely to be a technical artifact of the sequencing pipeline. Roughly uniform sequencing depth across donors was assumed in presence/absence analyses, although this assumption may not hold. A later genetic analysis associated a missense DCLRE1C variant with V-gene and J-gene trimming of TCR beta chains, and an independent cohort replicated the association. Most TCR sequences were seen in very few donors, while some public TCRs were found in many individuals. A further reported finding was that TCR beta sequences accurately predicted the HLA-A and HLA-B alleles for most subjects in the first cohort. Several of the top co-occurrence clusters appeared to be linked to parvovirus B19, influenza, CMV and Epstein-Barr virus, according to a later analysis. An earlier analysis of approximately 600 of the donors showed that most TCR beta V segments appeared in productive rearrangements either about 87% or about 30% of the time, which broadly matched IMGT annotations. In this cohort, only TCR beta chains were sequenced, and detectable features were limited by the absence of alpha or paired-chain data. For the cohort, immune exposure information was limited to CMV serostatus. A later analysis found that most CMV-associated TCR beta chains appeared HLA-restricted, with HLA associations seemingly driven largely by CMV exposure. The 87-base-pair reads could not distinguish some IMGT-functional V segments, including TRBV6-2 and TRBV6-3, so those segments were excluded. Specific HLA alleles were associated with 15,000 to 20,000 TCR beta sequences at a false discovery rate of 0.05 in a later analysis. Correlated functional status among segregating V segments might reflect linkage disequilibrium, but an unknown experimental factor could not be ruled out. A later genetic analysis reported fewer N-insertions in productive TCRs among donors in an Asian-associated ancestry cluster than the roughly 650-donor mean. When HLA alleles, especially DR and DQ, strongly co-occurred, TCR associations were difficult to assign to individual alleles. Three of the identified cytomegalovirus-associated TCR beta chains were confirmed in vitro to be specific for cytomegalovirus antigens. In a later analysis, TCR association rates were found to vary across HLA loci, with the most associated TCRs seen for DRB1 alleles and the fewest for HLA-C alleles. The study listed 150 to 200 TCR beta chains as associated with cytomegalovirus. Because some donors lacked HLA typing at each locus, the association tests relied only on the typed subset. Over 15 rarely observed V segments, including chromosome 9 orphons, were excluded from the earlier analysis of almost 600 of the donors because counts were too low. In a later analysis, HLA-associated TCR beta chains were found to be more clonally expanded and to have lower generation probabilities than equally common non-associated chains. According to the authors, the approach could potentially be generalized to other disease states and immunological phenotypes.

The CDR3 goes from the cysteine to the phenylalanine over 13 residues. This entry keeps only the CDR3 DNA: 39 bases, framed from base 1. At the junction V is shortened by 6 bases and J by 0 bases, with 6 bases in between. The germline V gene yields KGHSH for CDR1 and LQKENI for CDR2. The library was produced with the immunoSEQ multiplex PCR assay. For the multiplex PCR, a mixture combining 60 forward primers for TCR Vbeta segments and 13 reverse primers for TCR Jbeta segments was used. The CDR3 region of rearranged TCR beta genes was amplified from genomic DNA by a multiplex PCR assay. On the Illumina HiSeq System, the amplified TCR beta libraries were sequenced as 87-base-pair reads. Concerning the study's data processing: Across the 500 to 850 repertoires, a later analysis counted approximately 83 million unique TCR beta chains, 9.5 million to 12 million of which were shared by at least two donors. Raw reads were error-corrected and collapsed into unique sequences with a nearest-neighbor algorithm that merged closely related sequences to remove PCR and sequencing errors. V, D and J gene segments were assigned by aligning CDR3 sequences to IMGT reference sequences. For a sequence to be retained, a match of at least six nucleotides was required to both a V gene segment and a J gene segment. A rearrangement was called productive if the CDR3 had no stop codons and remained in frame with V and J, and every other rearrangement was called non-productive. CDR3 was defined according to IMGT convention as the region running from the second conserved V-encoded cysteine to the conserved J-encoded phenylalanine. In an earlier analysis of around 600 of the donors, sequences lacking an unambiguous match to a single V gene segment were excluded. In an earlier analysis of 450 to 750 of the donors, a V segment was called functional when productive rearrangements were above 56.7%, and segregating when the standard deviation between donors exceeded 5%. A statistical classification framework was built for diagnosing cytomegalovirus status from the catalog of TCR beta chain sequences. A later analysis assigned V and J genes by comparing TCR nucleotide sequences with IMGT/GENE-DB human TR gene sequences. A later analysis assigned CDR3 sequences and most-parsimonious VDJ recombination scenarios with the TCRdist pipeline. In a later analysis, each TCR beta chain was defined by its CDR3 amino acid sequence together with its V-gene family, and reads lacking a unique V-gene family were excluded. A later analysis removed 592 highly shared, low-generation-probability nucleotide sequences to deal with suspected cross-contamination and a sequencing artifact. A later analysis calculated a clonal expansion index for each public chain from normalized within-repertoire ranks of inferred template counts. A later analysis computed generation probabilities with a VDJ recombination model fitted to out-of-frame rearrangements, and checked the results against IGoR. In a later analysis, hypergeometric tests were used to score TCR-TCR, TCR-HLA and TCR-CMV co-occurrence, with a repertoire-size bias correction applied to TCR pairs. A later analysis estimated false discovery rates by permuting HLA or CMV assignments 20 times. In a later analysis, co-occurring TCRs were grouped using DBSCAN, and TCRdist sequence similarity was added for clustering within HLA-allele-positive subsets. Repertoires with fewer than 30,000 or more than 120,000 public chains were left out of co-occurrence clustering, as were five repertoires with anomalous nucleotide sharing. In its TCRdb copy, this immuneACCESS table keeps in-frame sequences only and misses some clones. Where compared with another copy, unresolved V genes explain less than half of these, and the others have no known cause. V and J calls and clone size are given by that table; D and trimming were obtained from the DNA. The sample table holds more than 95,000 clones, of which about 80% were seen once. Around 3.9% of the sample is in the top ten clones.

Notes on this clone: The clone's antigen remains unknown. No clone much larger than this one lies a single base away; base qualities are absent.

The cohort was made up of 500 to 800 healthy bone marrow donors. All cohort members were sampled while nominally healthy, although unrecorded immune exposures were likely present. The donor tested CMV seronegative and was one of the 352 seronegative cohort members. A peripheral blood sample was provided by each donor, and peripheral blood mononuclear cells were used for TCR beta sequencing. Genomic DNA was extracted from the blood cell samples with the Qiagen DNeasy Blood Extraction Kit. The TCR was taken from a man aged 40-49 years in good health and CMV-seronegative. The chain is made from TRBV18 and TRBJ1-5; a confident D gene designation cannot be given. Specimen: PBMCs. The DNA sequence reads TGTGCCAGCTCTCCCAATAGCAATCAGCCCCAGCATTTT. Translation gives CASSPNSNQPQHF.